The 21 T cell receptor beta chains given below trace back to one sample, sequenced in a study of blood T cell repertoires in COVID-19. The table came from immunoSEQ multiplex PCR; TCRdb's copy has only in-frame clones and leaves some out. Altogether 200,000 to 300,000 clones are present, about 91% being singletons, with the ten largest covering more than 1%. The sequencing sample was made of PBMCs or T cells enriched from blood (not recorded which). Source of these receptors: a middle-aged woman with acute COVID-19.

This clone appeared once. In nucleotides, the CDR3 is TGTGCCACCAGCGGAAAGGGACTAGCAGGTTTTACGAACACCGGGGAGCTGTTTTTT. Residues: CATSGKGLAGFTNTGELFF. The J gene is TRBJ2-2, the V gene TRBV15, with 9 bases identical to TRBD2. CDR1 and CDR2 (germline): LNHNV, YYDKDF (reference sequence). The J segment lost 0 bases and the V segment lost 5 bases, leaving 13 bases of the junction unmatched. This CDR3 region has 19 residues.

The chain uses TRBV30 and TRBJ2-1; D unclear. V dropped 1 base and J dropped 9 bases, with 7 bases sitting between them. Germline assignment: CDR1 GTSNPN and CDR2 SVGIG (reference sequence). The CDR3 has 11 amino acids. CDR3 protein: CAWSAYTEQFF. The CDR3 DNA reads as TGTGCCTGGAGTGCCTATACTGAGCAGTTCTTC.

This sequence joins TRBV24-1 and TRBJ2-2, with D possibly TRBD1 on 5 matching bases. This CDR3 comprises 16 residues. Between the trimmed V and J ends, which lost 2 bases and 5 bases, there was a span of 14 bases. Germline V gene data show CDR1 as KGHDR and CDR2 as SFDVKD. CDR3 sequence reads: CATSDSRGARTGELFF. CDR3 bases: TGTGCCACCAGTGATTCAAGGGGCGCGAGGACCGGGGAGCTGTTTTTT.

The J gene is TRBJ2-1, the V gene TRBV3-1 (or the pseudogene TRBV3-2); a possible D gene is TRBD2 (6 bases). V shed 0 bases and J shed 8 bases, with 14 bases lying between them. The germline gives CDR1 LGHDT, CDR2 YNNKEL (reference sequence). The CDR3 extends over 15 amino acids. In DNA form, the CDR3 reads TGTGCCAGCAGCCAAGATCTTACGGGAGCACATGAGCAGTTCTTC. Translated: CASSQDLTGAHEQFF.

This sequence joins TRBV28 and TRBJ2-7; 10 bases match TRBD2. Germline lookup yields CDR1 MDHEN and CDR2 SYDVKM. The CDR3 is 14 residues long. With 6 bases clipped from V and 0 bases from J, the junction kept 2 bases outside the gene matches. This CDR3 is CASRLAGLSYEQYF. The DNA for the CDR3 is TGTGCCAGCAGACTAGCGGGGCTCTCCTACGAGCAGTACTTC.

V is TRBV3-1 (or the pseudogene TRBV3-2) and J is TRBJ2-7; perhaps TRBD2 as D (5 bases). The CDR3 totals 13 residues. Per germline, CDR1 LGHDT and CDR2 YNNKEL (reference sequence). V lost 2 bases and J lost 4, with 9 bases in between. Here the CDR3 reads CASSQRSGYEQYF. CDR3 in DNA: TGTGCCAGCAGCCAACGGAGCGGATACGAGCAGTACTTC.

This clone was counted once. The CDR3 loop is CASSHDNKNTEAFF. DNA for the CDR3: TGTGCCAGCAGCCACGACAATAAGAACACTGAAGCTTTCTTT. The V and J genes are TRBV3-1 (or the pseudogene TRBV3-2) and TRBJ1-1; D ambiguous. In germline, CDR1 is LGHDT, CDR2 YNNKEL (reference sequence). The V and J ends lost 3 bases and 1 base respectively, with 9 bases between them. This CDR3 has 14 residues.

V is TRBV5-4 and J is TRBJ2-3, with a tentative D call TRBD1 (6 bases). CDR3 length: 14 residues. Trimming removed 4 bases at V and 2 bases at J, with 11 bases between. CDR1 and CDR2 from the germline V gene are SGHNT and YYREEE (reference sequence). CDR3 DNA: TGTGCCAGCAGCCAAGGACAGCTCACAGATACGCAGTATTTT. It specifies CASSQGQLTDTQYF. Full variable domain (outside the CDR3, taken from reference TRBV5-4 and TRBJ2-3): ETGVTQSPTHLIKTRGQQVTLRCSSQSGHNTVSWYQQALGQGPQFIFQYYREEENGRGNFPPRFSGLQFPNYSSELNVNALELDDSALYLCASSQGQLTDTQYFGPGTRLTVL.

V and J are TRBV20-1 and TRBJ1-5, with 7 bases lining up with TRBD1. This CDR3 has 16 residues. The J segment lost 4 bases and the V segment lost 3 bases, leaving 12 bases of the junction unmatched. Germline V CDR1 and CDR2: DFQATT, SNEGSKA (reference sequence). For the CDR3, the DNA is TGCAGTGCTAGTTTTTCTTTGGGACAGCGAAATCAGCCCCAGCATTTT. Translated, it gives CSASFSLGQRNQPQHF.

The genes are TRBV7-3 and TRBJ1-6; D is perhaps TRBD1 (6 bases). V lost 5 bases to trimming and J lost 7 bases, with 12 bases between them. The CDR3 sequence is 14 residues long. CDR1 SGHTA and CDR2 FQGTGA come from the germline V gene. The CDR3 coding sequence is TGTGCCAGCAGCCCCCGCGGGGGCAATTCACCCCTCCACTTT. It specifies CASSPRGGNSPLHF.

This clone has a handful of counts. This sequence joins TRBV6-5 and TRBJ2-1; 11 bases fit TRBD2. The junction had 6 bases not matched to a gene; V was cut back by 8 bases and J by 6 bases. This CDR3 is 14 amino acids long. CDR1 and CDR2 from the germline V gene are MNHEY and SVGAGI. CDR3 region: CASETSGSINEQFF. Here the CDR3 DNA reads TGTGCCAGCGAAACTAGCGGGAGTATCAATGAGCAGTTCTTC.

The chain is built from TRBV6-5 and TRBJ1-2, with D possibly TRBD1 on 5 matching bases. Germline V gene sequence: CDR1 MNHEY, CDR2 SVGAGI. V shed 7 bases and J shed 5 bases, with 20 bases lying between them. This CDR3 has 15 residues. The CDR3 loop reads CASTQRRTGGYGYTF. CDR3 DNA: TGTGCCAGCACCCAAAGACGGACGGGGGGGTATGGCTACACCTTC.

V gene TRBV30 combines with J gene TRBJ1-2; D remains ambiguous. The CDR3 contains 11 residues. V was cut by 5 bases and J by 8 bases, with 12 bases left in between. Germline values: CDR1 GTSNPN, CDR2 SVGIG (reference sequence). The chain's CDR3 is CAWWEGNGYTF. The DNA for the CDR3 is TGTGCCTGGTGGGAGGGTAACGGCTACACCTTC.

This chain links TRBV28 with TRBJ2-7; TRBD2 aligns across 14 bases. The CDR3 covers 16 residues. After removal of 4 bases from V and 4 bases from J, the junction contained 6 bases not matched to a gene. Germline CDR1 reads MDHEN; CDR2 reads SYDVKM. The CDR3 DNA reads TGTGCCAGCAGTTCCGGGACTAGCGGGAGATATTACGAGCAGTACTTC. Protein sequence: CASSSGTSGRYYEQYF.

The CDR3 here is CASSFGGQGSDTQYF. DNA of the CDR3: TGTGCCAGCAGCTTCGGGGGACAGGGGTCAGATACGCAGTATTTT. This rearrangement joins TRBV11-3 to TRBJ2-3, with 10 nucleotides matching TRBD1. Losses at the gene ends were 3 bases for V and 4 bases for J; bases not matched to a gene: 4. This CDR3 spans 15 amino acids. The germline gives CDR1 SGHNT, CDR2 YENEEA.

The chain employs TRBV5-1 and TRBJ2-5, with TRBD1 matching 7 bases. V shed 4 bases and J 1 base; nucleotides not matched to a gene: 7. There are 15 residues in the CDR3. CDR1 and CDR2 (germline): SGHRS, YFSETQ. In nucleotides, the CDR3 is TGCGCCAGCAGCCCGGATACAGGGGTCCAAGAGACCCAGTACTTC. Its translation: CASSPDTGVQETQYF.

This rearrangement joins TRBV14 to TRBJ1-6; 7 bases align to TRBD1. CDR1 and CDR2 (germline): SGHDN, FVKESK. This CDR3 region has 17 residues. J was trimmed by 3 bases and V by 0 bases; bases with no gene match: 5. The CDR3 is CASSQDKDRDYNSPLHF. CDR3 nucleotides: TGTGCCAGCAGCCAAGATAAAGACAGGGACTATAATTCACCCCTCCACTTT.

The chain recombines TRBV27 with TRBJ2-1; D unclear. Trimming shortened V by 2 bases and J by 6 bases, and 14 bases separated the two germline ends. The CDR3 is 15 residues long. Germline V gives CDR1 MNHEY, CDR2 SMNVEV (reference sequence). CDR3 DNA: TGTGCCAGCAGTTTAACACCGGTTAGCCTCAATGAGCAGTTCTTC. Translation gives CASSLTPVSLNEQFF.

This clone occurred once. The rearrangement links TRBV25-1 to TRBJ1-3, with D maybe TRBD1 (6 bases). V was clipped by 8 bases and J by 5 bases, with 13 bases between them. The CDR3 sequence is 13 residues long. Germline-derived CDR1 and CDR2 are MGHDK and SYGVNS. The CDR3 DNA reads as TGTGCCAGCGAGGGGGTAATGAGAAACACCATATATTTT. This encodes CASEGVMRNTIYF.

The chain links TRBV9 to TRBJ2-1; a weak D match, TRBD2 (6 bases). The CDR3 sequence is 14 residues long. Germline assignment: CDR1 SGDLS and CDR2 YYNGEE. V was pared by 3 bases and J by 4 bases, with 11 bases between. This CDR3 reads CASSARDSYNEQFF. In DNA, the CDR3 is TGTGCCAGCAGCGCCCGGGACTCTTACAATGAGCAGTTCTTC.

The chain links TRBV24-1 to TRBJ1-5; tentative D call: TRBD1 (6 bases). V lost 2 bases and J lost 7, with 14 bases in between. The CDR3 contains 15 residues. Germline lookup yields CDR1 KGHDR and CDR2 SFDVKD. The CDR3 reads CATSDSRGGRQPQHF. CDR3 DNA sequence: TGTGCCACCAGTGATTCCAGGGGAGGGAGACAGCCCCAGCATTTT.